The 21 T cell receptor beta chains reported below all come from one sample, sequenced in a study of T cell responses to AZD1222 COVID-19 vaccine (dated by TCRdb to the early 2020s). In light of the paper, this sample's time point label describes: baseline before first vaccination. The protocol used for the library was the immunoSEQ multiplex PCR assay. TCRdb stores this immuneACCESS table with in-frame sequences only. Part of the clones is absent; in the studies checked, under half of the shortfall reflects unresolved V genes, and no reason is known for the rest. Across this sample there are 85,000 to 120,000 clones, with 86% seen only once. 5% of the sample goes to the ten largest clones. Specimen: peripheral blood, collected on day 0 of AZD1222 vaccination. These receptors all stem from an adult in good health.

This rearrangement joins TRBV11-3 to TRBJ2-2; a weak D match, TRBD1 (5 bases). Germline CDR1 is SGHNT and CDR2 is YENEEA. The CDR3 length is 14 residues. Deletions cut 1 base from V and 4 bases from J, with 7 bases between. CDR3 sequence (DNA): TGTGCCAGCAGCTTAGCCAGGGTCACCGGGGAGCTGTTTTTT. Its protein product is CASSLARVTGELFF.

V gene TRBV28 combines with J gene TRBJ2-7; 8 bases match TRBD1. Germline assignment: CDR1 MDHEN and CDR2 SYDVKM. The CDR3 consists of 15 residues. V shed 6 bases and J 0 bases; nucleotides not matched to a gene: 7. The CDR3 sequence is CASSSDRASSYEQYF. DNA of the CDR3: TGTGCCAGCAGCTCGGACAGGGCTAGCTCCTACGAGCAGTACTTC. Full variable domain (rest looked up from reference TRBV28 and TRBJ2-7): DVKVTQSSRYLVKRTGEKVFLECVQDMDHENMFWYRQDPGLGLRLIYFSYDVKMKEKGDIPEGYSVSREKKERFSLILESASTNQTSMYLCASSSDRASSYEQYFGPGTRLTVT.

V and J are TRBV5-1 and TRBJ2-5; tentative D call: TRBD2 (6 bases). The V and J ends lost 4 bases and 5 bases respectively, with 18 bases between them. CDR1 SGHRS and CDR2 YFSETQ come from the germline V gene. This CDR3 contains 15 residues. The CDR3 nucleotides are TGCGCCAGCAGCCTGGGGGATGCAGGGAGGGAGACCCAGTACTTC. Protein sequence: CASSLGDAGRETQYF.

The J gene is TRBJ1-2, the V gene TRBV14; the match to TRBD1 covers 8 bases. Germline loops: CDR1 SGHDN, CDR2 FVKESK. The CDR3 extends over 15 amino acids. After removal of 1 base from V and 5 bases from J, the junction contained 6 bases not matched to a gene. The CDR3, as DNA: TGTGCCAGCAGCCAAGGACAGGGGAGGGGATATGGCTACACCTTC. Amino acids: CASSQGQGRGYGYTF.

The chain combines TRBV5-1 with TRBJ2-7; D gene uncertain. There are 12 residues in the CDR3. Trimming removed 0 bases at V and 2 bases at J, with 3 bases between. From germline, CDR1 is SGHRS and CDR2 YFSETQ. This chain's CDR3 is CASSLGTYEQYF. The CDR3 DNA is TGCGCCAGCAGCTTGGGAACCTACGAGCAGTACTTC.

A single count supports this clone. This CDR3 is CASSPGGGGYEQYF. DNA for the CDR3: TGTGCCAGCAGCCCGGGGGGAGGGGGCTACGAGCAGTACTTC. V is TRBV7-2 and J is TRBJ2-7; the D gene is possibly TRBD2 (7 bases). The CDR3 totals 14 residues. Trimming left V 5 bases short and J 3 bases short, with 14 bases between. Per the germline V gene, CDR1 is SGHTA and CDR2 is FQGNSA.

CDR3 sequence (DNA): TGTGCCAGCAGCCCTGGACAGGGGAGGTATTTT. Amino acids: CASSPGQGRYF. The V and J genes are TRBV11-2 and TRBJ2-3, with 9 nucleotides matching TRBD1. The ends lost 5 bases at V and 14 bases at J; junction bases unmatched: 5. The CDR3 loop spans 11 amino acids. Germline V lookup: CDR1 SGHAT, CDR2 FQNNGV. Supplemented by reference TRBV11-2 and TRBJ2-3, the full variable domain reads EAGVAQSPRYKIIEKRQSVAFWCNPISGHATLYWYQQILGQGPKLLIQFQNNGVVDDSQLPKDRFSAERLKGVDSTLKIQPAKLEDSAVYLCASSPGQGRYFGPGTRLTVL.

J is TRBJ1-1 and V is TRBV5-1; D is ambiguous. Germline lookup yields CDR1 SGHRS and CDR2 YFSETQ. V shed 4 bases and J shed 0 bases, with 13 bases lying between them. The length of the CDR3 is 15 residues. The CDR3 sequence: CASSPRNGLNTEAFF. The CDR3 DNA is TGCGCCAGCAGCCCAAGGAACGGGTTGAACACTGAAGCTTTCTTT.

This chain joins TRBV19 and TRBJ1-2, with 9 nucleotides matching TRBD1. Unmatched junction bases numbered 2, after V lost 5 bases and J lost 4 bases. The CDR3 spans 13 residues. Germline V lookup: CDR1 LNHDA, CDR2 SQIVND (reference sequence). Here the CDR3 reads CASSATGGYGYTF. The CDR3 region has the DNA TGTGCCAGTAGTGCGACAGGGGGCTATGGCTACACCTTC.

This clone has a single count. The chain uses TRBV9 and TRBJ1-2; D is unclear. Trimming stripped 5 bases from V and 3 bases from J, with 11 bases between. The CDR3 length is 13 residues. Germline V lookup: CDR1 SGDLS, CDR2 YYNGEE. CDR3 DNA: TGTGCCAGCAGGTCCCGGGTCGACTATGGCTACACCTTC. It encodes CASRSRVDYGYTF. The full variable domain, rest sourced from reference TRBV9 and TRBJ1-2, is DSGVTQTPKHLITATGQRVTLRCSPRSGDLSVYWYQQSLDQGLQFLIQYYNGEERAKGNILERFSAQQFPDLHSELNLSSLELGDSALYFCASRSRVDYGYTFGSGTRLTVV.

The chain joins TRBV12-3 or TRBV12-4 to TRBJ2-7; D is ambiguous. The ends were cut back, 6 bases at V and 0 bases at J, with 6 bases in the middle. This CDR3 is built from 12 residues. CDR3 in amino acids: CASRPDSYEQYF. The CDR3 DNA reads TGTGCCAGCAGACCTGACTCCTACGAGCAGTACTTC.

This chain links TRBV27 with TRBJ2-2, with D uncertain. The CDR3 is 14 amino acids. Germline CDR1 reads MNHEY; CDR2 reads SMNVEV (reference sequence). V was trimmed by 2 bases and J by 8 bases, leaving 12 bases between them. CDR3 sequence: CASSLLPGDGELFF. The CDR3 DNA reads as TGTGCCAGCAGTTTACTCCCGGGTGATGGGGAGCTGTTTTTT.

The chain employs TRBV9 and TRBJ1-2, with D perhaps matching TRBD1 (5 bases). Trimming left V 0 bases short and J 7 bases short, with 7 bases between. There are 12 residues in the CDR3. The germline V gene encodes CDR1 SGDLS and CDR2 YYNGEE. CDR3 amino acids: CASSVVGGGYTF. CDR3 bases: TGTGCCAGCAGCGTAGTGGGGGGTGGCTACACCTTC. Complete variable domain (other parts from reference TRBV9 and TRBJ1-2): DSGVTQTPKHLITATGQRVTLRCSPRSGDLSVYWYQQSLDQGLQFLIQYYNGEERAKGNILERFSAQQFPDLHSELNLSSLELGDSALYFCASSVVGGGYTFGSGTRLTVV.

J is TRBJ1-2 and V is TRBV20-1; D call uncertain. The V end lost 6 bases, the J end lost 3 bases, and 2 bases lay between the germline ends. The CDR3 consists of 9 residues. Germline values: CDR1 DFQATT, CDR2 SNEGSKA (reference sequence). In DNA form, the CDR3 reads TGCAGTGCCCACTATGGCTACACCTTC. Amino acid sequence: CSAHYGYTF.

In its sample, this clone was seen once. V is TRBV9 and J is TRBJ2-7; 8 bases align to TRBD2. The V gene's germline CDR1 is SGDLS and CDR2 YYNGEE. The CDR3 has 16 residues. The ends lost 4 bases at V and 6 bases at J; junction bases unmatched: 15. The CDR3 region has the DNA TGTGCCAGCAGCCCCGGGGGGGCAGGGGATTTTGTCGAGCAGTACTTC. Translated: CASSPGGAGDFVEQYF.

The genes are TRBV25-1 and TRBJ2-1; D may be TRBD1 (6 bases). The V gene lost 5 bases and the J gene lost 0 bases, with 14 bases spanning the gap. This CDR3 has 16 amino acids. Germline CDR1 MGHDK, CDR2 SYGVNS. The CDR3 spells CASSSWRTASYNEQFF. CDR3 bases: TGTGCCAGCAGTTCCTGGAGGACAGCCTCCTACAATGAGCAGTTCTTC.

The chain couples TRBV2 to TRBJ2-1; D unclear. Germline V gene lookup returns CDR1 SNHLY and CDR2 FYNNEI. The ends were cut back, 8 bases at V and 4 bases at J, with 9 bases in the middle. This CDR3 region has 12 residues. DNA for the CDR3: TGTGCCAGCCTTGACCGTTACAATGAGCAGTTCTTC. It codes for CASLDRYNEQFF.

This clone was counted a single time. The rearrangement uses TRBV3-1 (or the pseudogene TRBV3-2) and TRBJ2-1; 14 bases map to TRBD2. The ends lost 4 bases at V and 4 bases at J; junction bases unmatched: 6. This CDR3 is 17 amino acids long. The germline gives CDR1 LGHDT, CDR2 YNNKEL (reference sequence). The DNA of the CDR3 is TGTGCCAGCAGCCCCAGGACTAGCGGGGGGTATTACAATGAGCAGTTCTTC. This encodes CASSPRTSGGYYNEQFF.

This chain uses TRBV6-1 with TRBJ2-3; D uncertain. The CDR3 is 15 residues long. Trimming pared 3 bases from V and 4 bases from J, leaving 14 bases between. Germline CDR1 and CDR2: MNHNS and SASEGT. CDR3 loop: CASSDVNFTPDTQYF. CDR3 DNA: TGTGCCAGCAGTGATGTGAACTTTACTCCAGATACGCAGTATTTT.

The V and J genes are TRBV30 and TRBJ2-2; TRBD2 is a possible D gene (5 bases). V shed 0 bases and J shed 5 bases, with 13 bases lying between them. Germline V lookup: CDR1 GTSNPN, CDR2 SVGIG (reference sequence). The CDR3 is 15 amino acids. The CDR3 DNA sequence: TGTGCCTGGAGTGTACCCCCCGGGGAAACCGGGGAGCTGTTTTTT. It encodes CAWSVPPGETGELFF.

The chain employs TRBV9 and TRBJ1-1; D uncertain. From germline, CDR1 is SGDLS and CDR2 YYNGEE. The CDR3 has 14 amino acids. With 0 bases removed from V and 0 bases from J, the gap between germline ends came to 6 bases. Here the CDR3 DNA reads TGTGCCAGCAGCGTAGGTAGACTGAACACTGAAGCTTTCTTT. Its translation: CASSVGRLNTEAFF.